This is a list of T cell receptor beta chains from one sample in a study of T cells after yellow fever vaccination. TCRdb analysed the 5' RACE reads with MiXCR anew, one entry per CDR3 protein. The sample lists 150,000 to 200,000 distinct CDR3 sequences, roughly 9% seen once, with roughly 40% in the top ten. This specimen consisted of CD8+ T cells sorted from PBMCs, obtained 45 days after the yellow fever booster vaccination. The receptor set was obtained from a man between 18 and 35 years old who received the YFV17D yellow fever vaccine. CDR3s include the opening cysteine and the closing phenylalanine or tryptophan. D genes are given only for firm matches. A clone size is listed for some rows: how often the clone was seen (once, few, many), or a class if it is expanded.

size: few
D: TRBD2
J: TRBJ2-3
V: TRBV7-3
CDR3: CASSSPLAGPTDTQYF
DNA: TGTGCCAGCAGCTCCCCTCTAGCGGGGCCCACAGATACGCAGTATTTT

size: many
D: .
J: TRBJ2-7
V: TRBV4-1
CDR3: CASSQNYEQYF
DNA: TGCGCCAGCAGCCAGAACTACGAGCAGTACTTC

size: .
D: .
J: TRBJ1-3
V: TRBV7-9
CDR3: CASSLGFGNTIYF
DNA: TGTGCCAGCAGCTTAGGCTTTGGAAACACCATATATTTT

size: .
D: .
J: TRBJ2-7
V: TRBV19
CDR3: CASSIVNSYEQYF
DNA: TGTGCCAGTAGTATAGTAAACTCCTACGAGCAGTACTTC

size: .
D: TRBD2
J: TRBJ2-7
V: TRBV6-2/TRBV6-3
CDR3: CASSYSTPGLAGGLNTYEQYF
DNA: TGTGCCAGCAGTTACTCCACCCCGGGACTAGCGGGGGGACTGAATACCTACGAGCAGTACTTC

size: .
D: .
J: TRBJ1-5
V: TRBV12-3/TRBV12-4
CDR3: CASSSGAAQHF
DNA: TGTGCCAGCAGTTCAGGGGCAGCCCAGCATTTT

size: .
D: .
J: TRBJ2-1
V: TRBV7-9
CDR3: CASSLEADYNEQFF
DNA: TGTGCCAGCAGCTTAGAAGCAGACTACAATGAGCAGTTCTTC

size: .
D: .
J: TRBJ1-2
V: TRBV6-1
CDR3: CASSEGAAHYGYTF
DNA: TGTGCCAGCTCCGAAGGAGCGGCCCACTATGGCTACACCTTC

size: .
D: .
J: TRBJ1-2
V: TRBV9
CDR3: CASSSTADRAYGYTF
DNA: TGTGCCAGCAGCTCTACCGCGGACAGAGCTTATGGCTACACCTTC

size: few
D: .
J: TRBJ2-7
V: TRBV5-1
CDR3: CASRVGSEEQYF
DNA: TGCGCCAGCAGGGTAGGATCGGAGGAGCAGTACTTC

size: .
D: .
J: TRBJ1-4
V: TRBV10-3
CDR3: CAISQTATNEKLFF
DNA: TGTGCCATCAGTCAGACAGCAACTAATGAAAAACTGTTTTTT

size: few
D: .
J: TRBJ1-5
V: TRBV5-5
CDR3: CASSLGGPSRRQPQHF
DNA: TGTGCCAGCAGCTTGGGGGGGCCCTCCCGCCGTCAGCCCCAGCATTTT

size: many
D: .
J: TRBJ1-5
V: TRBV4-2
CDR3: CASSQVLGNQPQHF
DNA: TGTGCCAGCAGCCAAGTGCTAGGGAATCAGCCCCAGCATTTT

size: few
D: TRBD1
J: TRBJ1-1
V: TRBV7-3
CDR3: CASSFPEGGNTEAFF
DNA: TGTGCCAGCAGCTTTCCGGAAGGGGGCAACACTGAAGCTTTCTTT

size: many
D: .
J: TRBJ2-3
V: TRBV6-2/TRBV6-3
CDR3: CASSSNEADTQYF
DNA: TGTGCCAGCAGTTCCAATGAGGCCGATACGCAGTATTTT

size: .
D: .
J: TRBJ1-1
V: TRBV29-1
CDR3: CSVEGGLYTEAFF
DNA: TGCAGCGTTGAAGGGGGGCTGTACACTGAAGCTTTCTTT

size: many
D: .
J: TRBJ2-5
V: TRBV5-1
CDR3: CASSPRFPGWETQYF
DNA: TGCGCCAGCAGCCCCCGTTTCCCAGGCTGGGAGACCCAGTACTTC

size: many
D: TRBD2
J: TRBJ2-5
V: TRBV9
CDR3: CASSPAGVQETQYF
DNA: TGTGCCAGCAGCCCAGCGGGGGTCCAAGAGACCCAGTACTTC

size: .
D: .
J: TRBJ1-5
V: TRBV6-2/TRBV6-3
CDR3: CVTARGYNQPQHF
DNA: TGTGTGACAGCCCGGGGGTACAATCAGCCCCAGCATTTT

size: many
D: .
J: TRBJ2-3
V: TRBV5-1
CDR3: CASRAAGGADTQYF
DNA: TGCGCCAGCAGGGCAGCGGGCGGAGCAGATACGCAGTATTTT

size: few
D: .
J: TRBJ2-5
V: TRBV6-6
CDR3: CASSYIQETQYF
DNA: TGTGCCAGCAGTTACATCCAAGAGACCCAGTACTTC

size: .
D: .
J: TRBJ1-1
V: TRBV4-1
CDR3: CASSQVYRGEDTEAFF
DNA: TGCGCCAGCAGCCAAGTTTACCGGGGGGAGGACACTGAAGCTTTCTTT

size: .
D: .
J: TRBJ2-7
V: TRBV30
CDR3: CAGLGAPSYEQYF
DNA: TGTGCCGGCTTGGGGGCGCCCTCCTACGAGCAGTACTTC

size: many
D: TRBD2
J: TRBJ2-3
V: TRBV7-2
CDR3: CASSPVAGGGTDTQYF
DNA: TGTGCCAGCAGCCCCGTGGCGGGGGGGGGCACAGATACGCAGTATTTT

size: .
D: TRBD1
J: TRBJ1-5
V: TRBV12-3/TRBV12-4
CDR3: CASSPGQYSNQPQHF
DNA: TGTGCCAGCAGCCCGGGACAGTATAGCAATCAGCCCCAGCATTTT

size: .
D: .
J: TRBJ2-1
V: TRBV6-5
CDR3: CASSYSGGSSYNEQFF
DNA: TGTGCCAGCAGTTATTCAGGGGGGAGCTCCTACAATGAGCAGTTCTTC

size: .
D: TRBD2
J: TRBJ2-7
V: TRBV28
CDR3: CASSLGTSGGYYEQYF
DNA: TGTGCCAGCAGTTTGGGGACTAGCGGGGGTTACTACGAGCAGTACTTC

size: few
D: .
J: TRBJ2-3
V: TRBV4-2
CDR3: CASSQERGPTDTQYF
DNA: TGTGCCAGCAGCCAAGAGCGGGGGCCCACAGATACGCAGTATTTT

size: few
D: TRBD2
J: TRBJ2-3
V: TRBV15
CDR3: CATSRATSGGPDTQYF
DNA: TGTGCCACCAGCAGAGCCACTAGCGGGGGCCCAGATACGCAGTATTTT

size: few
D: TRBD1
J: TRBJ1-5
V: TRBV6-5
CDR3: CASSSGQGVQPQHF
DNA: TGTGCCAGCAGTTCCGGACAGGGGGTACAGCCCCAGCATTTT

size: few
D: .
J: TRBJ2-6
V: TRBV9
CDR3: CASSAPPGANVLTF
DNA: TGTGCCAGCAGCGCCCCCCCGGGGGCCAACGTCCTGACTTTC

size: .
D: TRBD2
J: TRBJ2-3
V: TRBV10-3
CDR3: CAIRVGGGSDTQYF
DNA: TGTGCCATCAGGGTTGGCGGGGGGTCAGATACGCAGTATTTT

size: few
D: TRBD1
J: TRBJ1-1
V: TRBV15
CDR3: CATIQGALAFF
DNA: TGTGCCACCATCCAGGGGGCGTTGGCTTTCTTT

size: few
D: TRBD2
J: TRBJ2-1
V: TRBV4-2
CDR3: CASSQEGLVAGGFSYNEQFF
DNA: TGTGCCAGCAGCCAAGAGGGGCTGGTAGCGGGGGGTTTCTCCTACAATGAGCAGTTCTTC

size: .
D: .
J: TRBJ1-1
V: TRBV4-1
CDR3: CASSRASGDTEAFF
DNA: TGCGCCAGCAGCCGGGCCTCAGGGGACACTGAAGCTTTCTTT

size: .
D: .
J: TRBJ2-7
V: TRBV25-1
CDR3: CASSEYSGSEQYF
DNA: TGTGCCAGCAGTGAATATTCGGGGTCCGAGCAGTACTTC